This T cell receptor (beta chain) emerged from a study of OX40 agonist ivuxolimab in advanced cancers. Trimming pared 5 bases from V and 5 bases from J, leaving 12 bases between. The CDR3 contains 13 residues. Germline V lookup: CDR1 SGHAT, CDR2 FQNNGV. Assay: immunoSEQ multiplex PCR; the TCRdb copy retains only in-frame clones and omits some. Of roughly 50,000 clones listed, around four fifths are singletons. Baseline was the first blood sampling point, followed by cycle 4 day 1 and cycle 7 day 1. The chain employs TRBV11-2 and TRBJ2-5; D is undetermined. This TCR was recovered from an adult with an advanced solid tumor such as melanoma, head and neck, liver or kidney cancer. This specimen consisted of CD4+ or CD8+ T cells sorted from blood, obtained in a trial of the OX40 agonist ivuxolimab. The CDR3 DNA reads TGTGCCAGCAGCCCGGAGTTACAGGAGACCCAGTACTTC. It codes for CASSPELQETQYF. Supplemented by reference TRBV11-2 and TRBJ2-5, the full variable domain reads EAGVAQSPRYKIIEKRQSVAFWCNPISGHATLYWYQQILGQGPKLLIQFQNNGVVDDSQLPKDRFSAERLKGVDSTLKIQPAKLEDSAVYLCASSPELQETQYFGPGTRLLVL.